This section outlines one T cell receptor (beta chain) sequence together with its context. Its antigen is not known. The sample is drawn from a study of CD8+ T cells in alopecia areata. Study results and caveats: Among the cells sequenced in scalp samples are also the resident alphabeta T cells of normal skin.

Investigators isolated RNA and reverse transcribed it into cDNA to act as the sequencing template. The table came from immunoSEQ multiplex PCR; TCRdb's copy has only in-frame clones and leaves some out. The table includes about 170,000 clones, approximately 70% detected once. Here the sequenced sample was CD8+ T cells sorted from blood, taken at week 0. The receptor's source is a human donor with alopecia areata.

CDR3 amino acids: CSVEGQSTEAFF. As DNA, the CDR3 is TGCAGCGTTGAAGGACAGTCCACTGAAGCTTTCTTT. The chain employs TRBV29-1 and TRBJ1-1; TRBD1 might be the D (5 bases). Germline V gives CDR1 SQVTM, CDR2 ANQGSEA. There are 12 residues in the CDR3. V was cut by 1 base and J by 4 bases, with 7 bases left in between.